Below are 15 T cell receptor beta chains sequenced from a single sample in a study of blood T cell repertoires in COVID-19. TCRdb keeps only in-frame clones here, not all; method: immunoSEQ multiplex PCR. Among 150,000 to 200,000 clones listed, roughly 84% were seen once. The sequencing sample was made of peripheral blood. Receptor source: a human donor in a cohort sampled during active COVID-19.

The chain is built from TRBV6-5 and TRBJ1-5; no firm D call. V shed 5 bases and J shed 3 bases, with 8 bases lying between them. The CDR3 contains 13 residues. CDR1 and CDR2 (germline): MNHEY, SVGAGI. Written as DNA, the CDR3 is TGTGCCAGCAGTCCAGGCTCCAATCAGCCCCAGCATTTT. This encodes CASSPGSNQPQHF.

The chain is built from TRBV23-1 and TRBJ2-7; 11 bases line up with TRBD1. TRBV23-1 is known as an ORF, though its function is uncertain. With V trimmed by 6 bases and J by 4 bases, 29 bases remained unmatched. The CDR3 consists of 22 residues. CDR3 sequence reads: CASSPGPDWTGGWRRVFYEQYF. The CDR3 bases are TGCGCCAGCAGCCCCGGACCTGACTGGACAGGGGGCTGGAGGAGGGTTTTTTACGAGCAGTACTTC.

The V gene is TRBV5-4, the J gene TRBJ1-5; 8 bases are shared with TRBD1. Germline V gene data show CDR1 as SGHNT and CDR2 as YYREEE (reference sequence). The CDR3 has 15 residues. With V trimmed by 0 bases and J by 6 bases, 5 bases remained unmatched. DNA for the CDR3: TGTGCCAGCAGCTTGGACAGGGGGTCGGGTCAGCCCCAGCATTTT. Protein: CASSLDRGSGQPQHF.

The chain employs TRBV11-2 and TRBJ2-2; 10 bases are a match to TRBD1. Losses at the gene ends were 3 bases for V and 6 bases for J; bases not matched to a gene: 13. The CDR3 contains 18 residues. Per the germline V gene, CDR1 is SGHAT and CDR2 is FQNNGV. CDR3 sequence (DNA): TGTGCCAGCAGCTTTACCCTACCGGGACAGGGGATACCCGGGGAGCTGTTTTTT. Residues: CASSFTLPGQGIPGELFF.

The sample holds a few counts of this clone. V usage is TRBV7-3 and J usage is TRBJ2-7; possibly TRBD1 for D (7 bases). Germline lookup yields CDR1 SGHTA and CDR2 FQGTGA. The CDR3 extends over 16 amino acids. Trimming took off 3 bases at V and 6 bases at J, with 21 bases between the two ends. In DNA form, the CDR3 reads TGTGCCAGCAGCTTTGGCTCGGCAGGGGGGCTCGCCGAGCAGTACTTC. Its protein is CASSFGSAGGLAEQYF.

The V call is TRBV28, the J call TRBJ1-5, with D perhaps TRBD1 (6 bases). The germline CDR1 and CDR2 sequences are MDHEN and SYDVKM. The CDR3 has 16 residues. Trimming removed 5 bases at V and 7 bases at J, with 21 bases between. CDR3 region: CASSPLEGGRRQPQHF. CDR3 coding DNA: TGTGCCAGCAGTCCCCTTGAGGGGGGGCGAAGACAGCCCCAGCATTTT. Combining the CDR3 with reference TRBV28 and TRBJ1-5 gives the whole variable domain DVKVTQSSRYLVKRTGEKVFLECVQDMDHENMFWYRQDPGLGLRLIYFSYDVKMKEKGDIPEGYSVSREKKERFSLILESASTNQTSMYLCASSPLEGGRRQPQHFGDGTRLSIL.

J is TRBJ1-2 and V is TRBV28; the match to TRBD1 covers 11 bases. In germline, CDR1 is MDHEN, CDR2 SYDVKM. V lost 4 bases and J lost 4; bases outside the gene matches: 5. The CDR3 is made up of 15 amino acids. The CDR3 DNA follows: TGTGCCAGCAGTTCCCCGGGACAGGGGGTCTATGGCTACACCTTC. Translation gives CASSSPGQGVYGYTF.

The chain links TRBV7-6 to TRBJ2-6; no definite D call. This CDR3 has 15 residues. The germline V gene encodes CDR1 SGHVS and CDR2 FNYEAQ. V was clipped by 6 bases and J by 0 bases, with 9 bases between them. The CDR3 DNA follows: TGTGCCAGCAGTTACCCAGGCTCTGGGGCCAACGTCCTGACTTTC. It translates to CASSYPGSGANVLTF.

The chain uses TRBV19 and TRBJ1-5, with 10 bases identical to TRBD1. CDR1 and CDR2 from the germline V gene are LNHDA and SQIVND (reference sequence). This CDR3 contains 15 residues. V was pared by 4 bases and J by 7 bases, with 7 bases of the junction left unmatched. CDR3 in amino acids: CASSRQGAGGQPQHF. The CDR3 DNA sequence: TGTGCCAGTAGTAGACAGGGGGCGGGTGGACAGCCCCAGCATTTT. Full variable domain (outside the CDR3, taken from reference TRBV19 and TRBJ1-5): DGGITQSPKYLFRKEGQNVTLSCEQNLNHDAMYWYRQDPGQGLRLIYYSQIVNDFQKGDIAEGYSVSREKKESFPLTVTSAQKNPTAFYLCASSRQGAGGQPQHFGDGTRLSIL.

The chain carries TRBV12-3 or TRBV12-4 and TRBJ1-4; D is undetermined. V was clipped by 3 bases and J by 6 bases, with 8 bases between them. This CDR3 spans 13 amino acids. The CDR3 here is CASSFGGYEKLFF. The CDR3 DNA follows: TGTGCCAGCAGTTTTGGAGGGTATGAAAAACTGTTTTTT.

The chain combines TRBV6-6 with TRBJ2-7; no firm D call. Looked up from germline, CDR1 is MNHNY and CDR2 is SVGAGI (reference sequence). The CDR3 has 13 residues. Trimming took 5 bases from V and 0 from J, leaving 8 bases between them. CDR3 amino acids: CASSPTVSYEQYF. The DNA for the CDR3 is TGTGCCAGCAGTCCTACGGTCTCCTACGAGCAGTACTTC.

This chain uses TRBV11-3 with TRBJ1-1; D is unclear. CDR1 SGHNT and CDR2 YENEEA come from the germline V gene. The ends were cut back, 3 bases at V and 3 bases at J, with 8 bases in the middle. There are 13 residues in the CDR3. In DNA form, the CDR3 reads TGTGCCAGCAGCTTCCGGGTAGACACTGAAGCTTTCTTT. This encodes CASSFRVDTEAFF.

The rearrangement joins TRBV2 to TRBJ2-2, with D hard to call. The V gene's germline CDR1 is SNHLY and CDR2 FYNNEI. CDR3 size: 14 residues. V was trimmed by 4 bases and J by 2 bases, leaving 8 bases between them. The CDR3 region has the DNA TGTGCCAGCAGTGTAATGGCAAACACCGGGGAGCTGTTTTTT. Protein sequence: CASSVMANTGELFF.

The rearrangement joins TRBV7-2 to TRBJ1-2, with D tentatively TRBD1 (5 bases). This CDR3 is 18 amino acids long. V gave up 5 bases and J gave up 0 bases, with 22 bases separating them. CDR1 and CDR2 (germline): SGHTA, FQGNSA. This chain's CDR3 is CASSPTSRRDRSNYGYTF. In DNA, the CDR3 is TGTGCCAGCAGCCCGACCAGCAGGCGGGACCGTTCTAACTATGGCTACACCTTC.

The rearrangement uses TRBV13 and TRBJ2-5; D remains unclear. Germline CDR1 is PRHDT and CDR2 is FYEKMQ (reference sequence). This CDR3 is 14 amino acids long. Trimming took off 5 bases at V and 2 bases at J, with 12 bases between the two ends. CDR3 amino acids: CASSLWASQETQYF. CDR3 bases: TGTGCCAGCAGCCTTTGGGCTTCACAAGAGACCCAGTACTTC.